A selection of T cell receptor beta chains follows, all from one sample in a study of CD8 T cell repertoires and HIV-1 epitope variants. The antigens for these receptors are not known. The table came from immunoSEQ multiplex PCR; TCRdb's copy has only in-frame clones and leaves some out. This table holds 4,000 to 6,000 clones, around 69% found once. The source material was cultured CD8+ T cells derived from PBMCs. The receptors shown here come from a male donor with HIV. Each CDR3 is given with its conserved first and last residue. D genes are given only for firm matches. Expanded clones are given a class, and other clones once, few, many or no size at all.

TRBJ1-1 NA NA TRBV5-1 CASSLALGAGTEAFF TGCGCCAGCAGCTTGGCTCTGGGGGCAGGCACTGAAGCTTTCTTT
TRBJ2-1 TRBD2 NA TRBV7-9 CASSYSGDTLNEQFF TGTGCCAGCAGCTATAGCGGGGACACCCTCAATGAGCAGTTCTTC
TRBJ2-1 NA NA TRBV29-1 CSVDSSYNEQFF TGCAGCGTTGATAGTTCCTACAATGAGCAGTTCTTC
TRBJ2-1 NA NA TRBV28 CASTSTMGGSYNEQFF TGTGCCAGCACCAGTACCATGGGGGGTTCCTACAATGAGCAGTTCTTC
TRBJ1-2 NA NA TRBV4-3 CASSQVPGGGGYTF TGCGCCAGCAGCCAGGTGCCGGGGGGCGGTGGCTACACCTTC
TRBJ2-5 NA NA TRBV4-2 CASSQDSLASETQYF TGTGCCAGCAGCCAAGATTCGCTAGCCTCGGAGACCCAGTACTTC
TRBJ2-2 TRBD1 NA TRBV5-1 CASSSGTDPGELFF TGCGCCAGCAGCTCGGGGACAGACCCCGGGGAGCTGTTTTTT
TRBJ2-2 NA NA TRBV5-4 CASSLGRAQNTGELFF TGTGCCAGCAGCTTAGGGCGGGCCCAGAACACCGGGGAGCTGTTTTTT
TRBJ2-7 NA few TRBV29-1 CSVEVPGQTYEQYF TGCAGCGTTGAAGTCCCAGGCCAGACCTACGAGCAGTACTTC
TRBJ2-1 TRBD2 few TRBV13 CASSISGRDMLNEQFF TGTGCCAGCAGCATCAGCGGGAGGGACATGTTGAATGAGCAGTTCTTC
TRBJ2-5 NA NA TRBV28 CASSLGQLGETQYF TGTGCCAGCAGTCTGGGGCAGCTGGGGGAGACCCAGTACTTC
TRBJ2-7 NA NA TRBV19 CASGSPQGGGGYEQYF TGTGCCAGTGGATCACCCCAGGGAGGGGGAGGCTACGAGCAGTACTTC
TRBJ1-5 NA NA TRBV6-5 CASSYRGGQPQHF TGTGCCAGCAGTTACAGGGGCGGGCAGCCCCAGCATTTT
TRBJ2-1 NA NA TRBV5-1 CASSYDRFNEQFF TGCGCCAGCAGCTATGACAGGTTCAATGAGCAGTTCTTC
TRBJ2-5 TRBD1 once TRBV2 CASSAQGQGETQYF TGTGCCAGCAGTGCCCAGGGACAGGGAGAGACCCAGTACTTC
TRBJ2-5 TRBD2 NA TRBV7-9 CASSPSLGLAQETQYF TGTGCCAGCAGCCCCTCTTTGGGACTAGCACAAGAGACCCAGTACTTC
TRBJ2-2 NA NA TRBV18 CASSPGDGITGELFF TGTGCCAGCTCACCGGGGGACGGAATCACCGGGGAGCTGTTTTTT
TRBJ1-3 TRBD1 once TRBV7-2 CASSSSTGGPGNTIYF TGTGCCAGCAGCTCCTCGACAGGGGGCCCCGGAAACACCATATATTTT
TRBJ2-2 TRBD1 NA TRBV5-1 CASSLLQGANTGELFF TGCGCCAGCAGCTTGTTACAGGGGGCGAACACCGGGGAGCTGTTTTTT
TRBJ1-1 NA NA TRBV30 CAWSVGGHTEAFF TGTGCCTGGAGTGTTGGAGGGCACACTGAAGCTTTCTTT
TRBJ2-7 TRBD2 few TRBV7-9 CASRLDGPSGAPYEQYF TGTGCCAGCAGATTAGATGGTCCTAGCGGAGCCCCCTACGAGCAGTACTTC
TRBJ2-7 NA NA TRBV19 CASSILLTSEQYF TGTGCCAGTAGTATCCTCTTGACGTCCGAGCAGTACTTC
TRBJ1-6 NA NA TRBV30 CAWSRGQDNSPLHF TGTGCCTGGAGTAGAGGGCAGGACAATTCACCCCTCCACTTT
TRBJ2-3 TRBD2 once TRBV11-3 CASSPGLAGGTDTQYF TGTGCCAGCAGCCCGGGACTAGCGGGGGGCACAGATACGCAGTATTTT
TRBJ2-2 TRBD1 NA TRBV28 CASSRQGAGGELFF TGTGCCAGCAGTAGACAGGGGGCTGGCGGGGAGCTGTTTTTT
TRBJ2-7 TRBD2 once TRBV6-1 CAISEALGLAGYEQYF TGTGCCATCAGTGAGGCATTGGGACTAGCGGGCTACGAGCAGTACTTC
TRBJ1-4 TRBD1 NA TRBV5-6 CASRRQGGVGSEKLFF TGTGCCAGCAGACGACAGGGAGGGGTAGGGAGTGAAAAACTGTTTTTT
TRBJ2-5 NA NA TRBV19 CASRNSQETQYF TGTGCCAGTAGAAACAGCCAAGAGACCCAGTACTTC
TRBJ1-6 TRBD1 NA TRBV7-8 CASSPRTGVESPLHF TGTGCCAGCAGCCCGAGGACAGGAGTAGAGTCACCCCTCCACTTT
TRBJ2-7 NA few TRBV6-1 CASSEMEDSYEQYF TGTGCCAGCAGTGAGATGGAGGACTCCTACGAGCAGTACTTC
TRBJ2-7 TRBD1 NA TRBV11-1 CASSLTSGTGYEQYF TGTGCCAGCAGCTTAACCTCCGGGACAGGTTACGAGCAGTACTTC
TRBJ2-3 NA NA TRBV6-5 CASSYSTDPRTDTQYF TGTGCCAGCAGTTACTCTACGGACCCTCGCACAGATACGCAGTATTTT
TRBJ2-3 TRBD2 NA TRBV11-3 CASSLTVPGLAGYTQYF TGTGCCAGCAGCTTAACCGTCCCGGGACTAGCGGGGTATACGCAGTATTTT
TRBJ1-1 NA medium-sized TRBV27 CASSPSDTYTEAFF TGTGCCAGCAGCCCCTCCGACACTTACACTGAAGCTTTCTTT
TRBJ2-7 NA NA TRBV7-2 CASSLTRDSSYEQYF TGTGCCAGCAGCTTAACCCGGGACTCCTCCTACGAGCAGTACTTC
TRBJ2-7 NA NA TRBV19 CATEFGYEQYF TGTGCCACGGAGTTTGGCTACGAGCAGTACTTC
TRBJ1-4 NA few TRBV12-1 CASSFGGPNPATNEKLFF TGTGCCAGCAGCTTTGGCGGACCGAACCCAGCAACTAATGAAAAACTGTTTTTT
TRBJ2-2 TRBD1 NA TRBV6-5 CASGTGYDTGELFF TGTGCCAGCGGGACAGGGTACGACACCGGGGAGCTGTTTTTT
TRBJ2-5 NA NA TRBV2 CASSETRAETQYF TGTGCCAGCAGTGAAACCAGGGCGGAGACCCAGTACTTC
TRBJ2-3 TRBD2 NA TRBV7-9 CACQTSGNSDTQYF TGTGCCTGCCAAACTAGCGGGAATTCAGATACGCAGTATTTT
TRBJ2-7 NA NA TRBV27 CASSLGGLKQYF TGTGCCAGCAGTTTAGGGGGGTTGAAGCAGTACTTC
TRBJ1-2 TRBD1 NA TRBV2 CASSTGQDLRGYTF TGTGCCAGCAGTACCGGACAGGACCTCCGAGGCTACACCTTC
TRBJ1-4 NA NA TRBV27 CASRRGGSWFEKLFF TGTGCCAGCAGACGTGGAGGATCATGGTTTGAAAAACTGTTTTTT
TRBJ2-7 NA NA TRBV28 CASSVSSGTVSYEQYF TGTGCCAGCAGTGTATCCTCCGGGACGGTGTCCTACGAGCAGTACTTC
TRBJ2-7 TRBD2 few TRBV28 CASSSLAGGLSYEQYF TGTGCCAGCAGTTCCCTAGCGGGAGGGCTCTCCTACGAGCAGTACTTC
TRBJ1-1 NA NA TRBV2 CASSATQGRAFF TGTGCCAGCAGCGCAACCCAGGGTAGGGCTTTCTTT
TRBJ2-5 TRBD2 NA TRBV7-3 CASSLGGGPQETQYF TGTGCCAGCAGCTTAGGCGGGGGTCCTCAAGAGACCCAGTACTTC
TRBJ2-7 NA few TRBV28 CASSLRQAPYEQYF TGTGCCAGCAGTCTGAGACAGGCGCCCTACGAGCAGTACTTC
TRBJ2-7 NA few TRBV2 CASRGTPYNEQYF TGTGCCAGCAGAGGGACACCCTATAACGAGCAGTACTTC
TRBJ1-1 NA NA TRBV28 CATSYATQGTEAFF TGTGCCACCTCGTACGCGACGCAGGGTACTGAAGCTTTCTTT